One and the same sample provided the 20 T cell receptor beta chains below, sequenced in a study of T cell responses to AZD1222 COVID-19 vaccine. The method was immunoSEQ multiplex PCR; TCRdb's version includes in-frame clones alone and lacks a portion of them. The sample lists 100,000 or so clones, about 88% occurring once. The sequencing here drew on peripheral blood, taken on day 0 of AZD1222 vaccination. These receptors were obtained from an adult in good health.

This chain connects TRBV29-1 to TRBJ2-7, with D possibly being TRBD2 (5 bases). Germline V gene data show CDR1 as SQVTM and CDR2 as ANQGSEA. V lost 6 bases, J lost 5 bases, and 17 bases lay in between. The CDR3 is 13 amino acids. CDR3 loop: CSVSERSSNEQYF. CDR3 nucleotide sequence: TGCAGCGTCTCCGAGAGGTCTAGCAACGAGCAGTACTTC.

This chain joins TRBV2 and TRBJ1-1; TRBD1 might be the D (6 bases). The CDR3 consists of 14 residues. Germline V gives CDR1 SNHLY, CDR2 FYNNEI. V lost 5 bases and J lost 2, with 12 bases in between. The CDR3 reads CASSFRGTNTEAFF. In DNA form, the CDR3 reads TGTGCCAGCAGTTTCAGGGGTACAAACACTGAAGCTTTCTTT.

The chain uses TRBV9 and TRBJ2-3; 10 positions agree with TRBD2. CDR3 length: 18 residues. Looked up from germline, CDR1 is SGDLS and CDR2 is YYNGEE. J lost 4 bases, V lost 0 bases, and 11 bases had no gene match. The CDR3 spells CASSVARASGGIADTQYF. For the CDR3, the DNA is TGTGCCAGCAGCGTAGCTCGGGCTAGCGGGGGTATAGCAGATACGCAGTATTTT.

The rearrangement uses TRBV10-2 and TRBJ1-5; tentative D call: TRBD1 (6 bases). With 10 bases removed from V and 5 bases from J, the gap between germline ends came to 12 bases. The CDR3 is 12 residues long. Germline V CDR1 and CDR2: WSHSY, SAAADI. The CDR3 sequence: CATTTGYQPQHF. In DNA form, the CDR3 reads TGCGCCACCACGACAGGCTATCAGCCCCAGCATTTT.

The chain recombines TRBV19 with TRBJ1-3; D is uncertain. Between the trimmed V and J ends, which lost 5 bases and 0 bases, there was a span of 8 bases. Germline CDR1 reads LNHDA; CDR2 reads SQIVND (reference sequence). The CDR3 length is 14 residues. Here the CDR3 reads CASSVVTSGNTIYF. The CDR3 nucleotides read TGTGCCAGTAGTGTGGTTACCTCTGGAAACACCATATATTTT. The whole variable domain, remainder taken from reference TRBV19 and TRBJ1-3, is DGGITQSPKYLFRKEGQNVTLSCEQNLNHDAMYWYRQDPGQGLRLIYYSQIVNDFQKGDIAEGYSVSREKKESFPLTVTSAQKNPTAFYLCASSVVTSGNTIYFGEGSWLTVV.

This chain uses TRBV7-9 with TRBJ2-1; D remains unclear. Germline V gives CDR1 SEHNR, CDR2 FQNEAQ (reference sequence). V dropped 1 base and J dropped 8 bases, with 9 bases sitting between them. There are 13 residues in the CDR3. The DNA for the CDR3 is TGTGCCAGCAGCTTAGTCTCGGGCGATGAGCAGTTCTTC. It codes for CASSLVSGDEQFF.

J is TRBJ1-1 and V is TRBV6-5; D might be TRBD1 (6 bases). Germline V CDR1 and CDR2: MNHEY, SVGAGI. Trimming shortened V by 4 bases and J by 3 bases, and 9 bases separated the two germline ends. This CDR3 comprises 13 residues. The CDR3 region is CASSWGQDTEAFF. The DNA for the CDR3 is TGTGCCAGCAGTTGGGGGCAGGACACTGAAGCTTTCTTT.

The chain is built from TRBV11-3 and TRBJ2-1, with D perhaps TRBD2 (6 bases). This CDR3 is built from 15 residues. Germline values: CDR1 SGHNT, CDR2 YENEEA. Trimming cost V 5 bases and J 5 bases, with 16 bases left between them. CDR3: CASSPWEVLNNEQFF. The DNA for the CDR3 is TGTGCCAGCAGCCCCTGGGAGGTCCTAAACAATGAGCAGTTCTTC.

This rearrangement joins TRBV6-7 to TRBJ2-1, with 13 bases identical to TRBD2. TRBV6-7 is annotated as an ORF whose role is uncertain. The CDR3 has 14 residues. V shed 7 bases, J shed 7 bases, and the junction held 4 bases outside the gene matches. The CDR3 loop reads CASTSLAGGNEQFF. The CDR3 region has the DNA TGTGCCAGCACCTCACTAGCGGGAGGGAATGAGCAGTTCTTC.

This clone was seen just once. The chain joins TRBV5-1 to TRBJ2-1, with TRBD1 identical over 7 bases. Germline V gene data show CDR1 as SGHRS and CDR2 as YFSETQ. The CDR3 contains 15 residues. The junction had 10 bases not matched to a gene; V was cut back by 4 bases and J by 6 bases. The CDR3 coding sequence is TGCGCCAGCAGCAATGAAGGGGGCGCCCCCAATGAGCAGTTCTTC. The encoded protein is CASSNEGGAPNEQFF.

The chain employs TRBV18 and TRBJ2-7; D is unresolved. The CDR3 is made up of 14 amino acids. Germline V lookup: CDR1 KGHSH, CDR2 LQKENI. V lost 3 bases and J lost 6, with 15 bases in between. Written as DNA, the CDR3 is TGTGCCAGCTCACCCCGGGCAGCGTCTTCCGAGCAGTACTTC. Protein product: CASSPRAASSEQYF.

The CDR3 DNA reads as TGTGCCAGCAGCCAGGCAACGCGGGGGCGCCTTGCGTATGGCTACACCTTC. This gives the protein CASSQATRGRLAYGYTF. The rearrangement joins TRBV4-2 to TRBJ1-2; TRBD1 is a possible D gene (6 bases). The CDR3 loop spans 17 amino acids. CDR1 and CDR2 (germline): LGHNA, YNFKEQ. Trimming cost V 3 bases and J 5 bases, with 22 bases left between them.

The chain employs TRBV18 and TRBJ1-1, with no clear D. The CDR3 spans 16 residues. Trimming left V 2 bases short and J 1 base short, with 14 bases between. Germline CDR1 reads KGHSH; CDR2 reads LQKENI. The CDR3 nucleotides are TGTGCCAGCTCACCATCGGACGCGGGCAAGAACACTGAAGCTTTCTTT. It translates to CASSPSDAGKNTEAFF.

The chain joins TRBV5-1 to TRBJ1-1; D perhaps matches TRBD1 (5 bases). CDR3 length equals 13 residues. Trimming shortened V by 4 bases and J by 3 bases, and 10 bases separated the two germline ends. Germline V lookup: CDR1 SGHRS, CDR2 YFSETQ. The CDR3 bases are TGCGCCAGCAGCCCGACAGAGTACACTGAAGCTTTCTTT. It codes for CASSPTEYTEAFF.

This clone is labeled medium-sized. This chain uses TRBV5-1 with TRBJ1-1, with D possibly matching TRBD1 (5 bases). Deletions cut 0 bases from V and 1 base from J, with 13 bases between. CDR1 and CDR2 (germline): SGHRS, YFSETQ. The CDR3 totals 16 residues. DNA of the CDR3: TGCGCCAGCAGCTTGGAATACCAAACAGGGAACACTGAAGCTTTCTTT. It encodes CASSLEYQTGNTEAFF.

The CDR3: CASSSNDRASETQYF. The CDR3 bases are TGTGCCAGCAGCTCAAACGACAGGGCGTCCGAGACCCAGTACTTC. The rearrangement links TRBV11-3 to TRBJ2-5, with 7 nucleotides matching TRBD1. Germline trimming cut 4 bases from V and 5 bases from J; bases unmatched to any gene: 10. This CDR3 spans 15 amino acids. Germline assignment: CDR1 SGHNT and CDR2 YENEEA.

This chain uses TRBV11-3 with TRBJ1-1; D is unresolved. Trimming took 1 base from V and 10 from J, leaving 22 bases between them. The CDR3 sequence is 16 residues long. Germline assignment: CDR1 SGHNT and CDR2 YENEEA. The CDR3 here is CASSLVHLGGPRGAFF. The CDR3 bases are TGTGCCAGCAGCTTAGTTCACCTAGGTGGCCCACGGGGAGCTTTCTTT.

The chain couples TRBV28 to TRBJ1-5, with 8 nucleotides matching TRBD1. Trimming at V came to 6 bases and at J to 4 bases, leaving 8 bases not matched to a gene. CDR3 length: 15 residues. Germline V lookup: CDR1 MDHEN, CDR2 SYDVKM. For the CDR3, the DNA is TGTGCCAGCAGGGGACAGGCCTTGGGAAATCAGCCCCAGCATTTT. It specifies CASRGQALGNQPQHF.

This clone was detected ten times or more. V and J are TRBV11-2 and TRBJ1-2; tentatively, D is TRBD1 (5 bases). Germline CDR1 is SGHAT and CDR2 is FQNNGV. V shed 5 bases and J shed 3 bases, with 10 bases lying between them. The CDR3 consists of 13 residues. The CDR3 here is CASSPGNYYGYTF. The CDR3 bases are TGTGCCAGCAGCCCAGGGAACTACTATGGCTACACCTTC. Using reference TRBV11-2 and TRBJ1-2 for the parts outside the CDR3, the full variable domain is EAGVAQSPRYKIIEKRQSVAFWCNPISGHATLYWYQQILGQGPKLLIQFQNNGVVDDSQLPKDRFSAERLKGVDSTLKIQPAKLEDSAVYLCASSPGNYYGYTFGSGTRLTVV.

The chain carries TRBV10-3 and TRBJ2-7; 8 positions agree with TRBD1. J lost 3 bases, V lost 4 bases, and 5 bases had no gene match. Per the germline V gene, CDR1 is ENHRY and CDR2 is SYGVKD. The CDR3 totals 14 residues. The CDR3 DNA follows: TGTGCCATCAGTGCGGGGACAGGCGGCTACGAGCAGTACTTC. Protein product: CAISAGTGGYEQYF.